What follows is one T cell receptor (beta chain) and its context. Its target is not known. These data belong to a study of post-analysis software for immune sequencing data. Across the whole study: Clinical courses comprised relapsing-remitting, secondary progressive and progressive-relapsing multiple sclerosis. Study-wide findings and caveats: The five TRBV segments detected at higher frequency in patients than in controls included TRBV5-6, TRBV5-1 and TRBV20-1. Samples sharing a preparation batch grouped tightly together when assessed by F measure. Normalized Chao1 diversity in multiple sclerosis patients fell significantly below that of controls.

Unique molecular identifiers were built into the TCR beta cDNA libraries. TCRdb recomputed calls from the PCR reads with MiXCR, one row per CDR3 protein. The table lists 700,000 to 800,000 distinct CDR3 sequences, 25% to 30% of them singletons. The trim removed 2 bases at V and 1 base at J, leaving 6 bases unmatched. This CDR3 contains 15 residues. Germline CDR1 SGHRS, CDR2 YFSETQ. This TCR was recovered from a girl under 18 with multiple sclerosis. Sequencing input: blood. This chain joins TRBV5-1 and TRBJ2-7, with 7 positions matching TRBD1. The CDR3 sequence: CASSFGTVPSYEQYF. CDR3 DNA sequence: TGCGCCAGCAGCTTCGGGACAGTACCTTCCTACGAGCAGTACTTC. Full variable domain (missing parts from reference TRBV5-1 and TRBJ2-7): KAGVTQTPRYLIKTRGQQVTLSCSPISGHRSVSWYQQTPGQGLQFLFEYFSETQRNKGNFPGRFSGRQFSNSRSEMNVSTLELGDSALYLCASSFGTVPSYEQYFGPGTRLTVT.